The present entry profiles one TCR beta chain with its context. Its antigen has not been determined. Base quality data are lacking; no much larger clone is found one base away. These data originate in a study of vaccination and CD4 T cells after COVID-19 (dated by TCRdb to the early 2020s). General notes on the study: SARS-CoV-2 positivity had been established in the convalescent patients by nasal swab PCR, and mild disease was recorded in several of these patients and severe disease in one. Post-vaccine blood samples were taken a median of about 72 days after the second vaccine dose, with a range of roughly 13 to 250 days. Two doses of either the Pfizer-BioNTech BNT162b2 vaccine (n=8) or the Moderna mRNA-1273 vaccine (n=2) were administered to participants. The spike-specific CD4+ TCR repertoire was compared before and after mRNA vaccination in approximately 9 COVID-19 convalescent patients and a handful of infection-naive healthy vaccine recipients. In the convalescent cohort there were six males and four females, among whom were two Hispanic individuals, seven Caucasians, two Asians and one multiracial person. Control cultures received a CEFX viral epitope pool as the positive control, an HIV-1 Nef peptide pool as the negative control, or no peptide. For stimulating the cultures, overlapping spike peptide pools were used, derived from SARS-CoV-2 as well as from the common cold coronaviruses HCoV-NL63, HCoV-OC43 and HCoV-229E. Post-COVID blood samples from convalescent patients were collected a median of roughly 100 days after diagnosis, with a range of roughly 30 to 161 days. General conclusions and limits of the study: An increase in the median number of SARS-CoV-2-reactive clonotypes from approximately 20 after infection to about 39 after vaccination was observed, but the change was not found to be significant. The number of convalescent patients in the study was relatively small, and the study did not examine early timepoints following natural infection. Of the vaccine-specific clones found in convalescent patients, nearly all (304 of 307) were mono-reactive for SARS-CoV-2 spike instead of being cross-reactive with common cold coronaviruses. In convalescent patients, a median 86.3% of post-vaccine SARS-CoV-2-reactive clones were detected only after vaccination, and vaccine-specific priming was suggested by this finding.

The treatment or condition label for this specimen denotes: roughly 11-day PBMC culture with coronavirus spike peptide pools or control peptides (ViraFEST assay). The ViraFEST assay, used in the study, expanded antigen-specific T cells with peptide pools and then identified the expanded clonotypes through TCR sequencing. The convalescent patients' positive SARS-CoV-2 PCR tests fell between March and December 2020, which was before the Alpha, Beta and Delta variants emerged in the United States. Each well held 2 million to 2.5 million PBMCs cultured with roughly 10 ug/ml peptide pools in IMDM containing about 5% human AB serum and 9 to 10 IU/ml IL-2. On days 3 and 7, half of the culture medium was replaced with fresh IL-2-containing medium. After 10 days of culture, CD4+ T cells were isolated by negative selection using the EasySep CD4+ T cell isolation kit. Ficoll-Paque Plus gradient centrifugation was used to isolate PBMCs from whole blood, and the isolated PBMCs were then either used fresh or cryopreserved at -140C. Triplicate wells were generally used for each culture condition.

The cysteine opens and the phenylalanine closes a CDR3 of 15 amino acids. Only CDR3 DNA is held: 45 bases, read in frame from base 1. V sheds 2 bases and J sheds 7 bases, leaving 15 bases between their ends. From a lookup of the germline V gene (reference sequence), CDR1 and CDR2 are SEHNR and FQNEAQ. Receptor libraries were prepared by PCR. TCR sequencing of DNA from cultured CD4+ T cells used the Oncomine TCR Beta short-read assay at the Johns Hopkins FTIC core. The QIAamp micro DNA kit was used to extract genomic DNA from the cultured CD4+ T cells. The Oncomine TCR Beta libraries from cultured CD4+ T cells were pooled using unique dual indexes and then sequenced on an Illumina iSeq 100. Per the authors' processing: Non-productive sequences were filtered out, and CDR3s that did not start with C, did not end with F or W, or were shorter than 7 amino acids were discarded. The MANAFEST web application identified antigen-specific clonotypes by comparing peptide-stimulated wells against reference wells and other culture wells. Positive clones required FDR below 0.05, an odds ratio above 5, and productive frequency above 0.1% in at least two of three replicate wells. A clonotype was classed as cross-reactive if the clonotype showed significant expansion both in SARS-CoV-2 spike wells and in at least one common cold coronavirus spike condition. CDR3 homology was assessed with Levenshtein distances (stringdist) and unrooted phylogenetic trees (ape) in R version 3.6.1. The raw public reads went through TCRdb reprocessing: fastp at Q25, MiXCR clone calling, in-frame beta chains kept. Each entry is one CDR3 protein sequence, shown with its most common DNA and genes. TCRdb, rather than the study authors, made the V and J calls. Across this sample there are roughly 20,000 distinct CDR3 sequences, with roughly three fifths seen only once. The top ten clones comprise about 9.9% of the sample.

This sequence originates from a human donor who had recovered from COVID-19. This chain joins TRBV7-9 to TRBJ2-1; a tentative D match to TRBD1 spans 5 bases. Sequencing was done on a sample of CD4+ T cells from blood, cultured in vitro. The nucleotide sequence reads as follows: TGTGCCAGCAGCTTAAAGGCCAGGGTATCAAATGAGCAGTTCTTC. The translation is CASSLKARVSNEQFF. Joined to the reference TRBV7-9 and TRBJ2-1 proteins, this CDR3 gives the full variable domain: DTGVSQNPRHKITKRGQNVTFRCDPISEHNRLYWYRQTLGQGPEFLTYFQNEAQLEKSRLLSDRFSAERPKGSFSTLEIQRTEQGDSAMYLCASSLKARVSNEQFFGPGTRLTVL.